Below, 6 T cell receptor beta chains from the same sample are listed, as sequenced in a study of T cell responses to AZD1222 COVID-19 vaccine. Sequencing was performed with immunoSEQ multiplex PCR; in TCRdb, only in-frame clones are kept and a portion is missing. Of 100,000 to 150,000 clones listed, approximately 88% are singletons. Material: peripheral blood, obtained on day 0 of AZD1222 vaccination. The receptors here all came from an adult in good health.

A single count supports this clone. The V and J genes are TRBV5-4 and TRBJ1-1; D not certain. CDR1 and CDR2 (germline): SGHNT, YYREEE (reference sequence). The CDR3 length is 12 residues. Trimming shortened V by 0 bases and J by 10 bases, and 10 bases separated the two germline ends. CDR3 in DNA: TGTGCCAGCAGCTTGGACCAGGTGGGAGCTTTCTTT. Translating it yields CASSLDQVGAFF.

The J gene is TRBJ1-1, the V gene TRBV30; D is undetermined. CDR3 length: 14 amino acids. Germline CDR1 is GTSNPN and CDR2 is SVGIG (reference sequence). The V end lost 0 bases, the J end lost 2 bases, and 10 bases lay between the germline ends. CDR3 coding DNA: TGTGCCTGGAGTGTCGGCAGAGTCAACACTGAAGCTTTCTTT. Amino acid sequence: CAWSVGRVNTEAFF.

CDR3 DNA sequence: TGCGCCAGCAGCTCCGGGACAGGAACGGCCGGGAGCACCGGGGAGCTGTTTTTT. Protein product: CASSSGTGTAGSTGELFF. The rearrangement uses TRBV5-1 and TRBJ2-2; the match to TRBD1 covers 8 bases. The CDR3 has 18 residues. The V gene end was trimmed by 3 bases and the J gene end by 4 bases; junction bases not matched to a gene: 14. CDR1 and CDR2 from the germline V gene are SGHRS and YFSETQ. The entire variable domain, with the rest obtained from reference TRBV5-1 and TRBJ2-2, is as follows: KAGVTQTPRYLIKTRGQQVTLSCSPISGHRSVSWYQQTPGQGLQFLFEYFSETQRNKGNFPGRFSGRQFSNSRSEMNVSTLELGDSALYLCASSSGTGTAGSTGELFFGEGSRLTVL.

The table lists this clone with a few counts. This chain joins TRBV7-2 and TRBJ2-1; 12 bases align to TRBD2. Germline V gene data show CDR1 as SGHTA and CDR2 as FQGNSA. With 3 bases clipped from V and 8 bases from J, the junction kept 11 bases outside the gene matches. This CDR3 is 17 amino acids long. The CDR3 reads CASSLIASGGAGHEQFF. The CDR3 DNA is TGTGCCAGCAGCTTGATAGCTAGCGGGGGGGCAGGTCATGAGCAGTTCTTC.

The chain links TRBV3-1 (or the pseudogene TRBV3-2) to TRBJ1-2; 9 bases are shared with TRBD1. V gave up 4 bases and J gave up 5 bases; unmatched junction bases: 2. CDR1 LGHDT and CDR2 YNNKEL come from the germline V gene (reference sequence). This CDR3 has 13 amino acids. This CDR3 reads CASSPGTGYGYTF. Here the CDR3 DNA reads TGTGCCAGCAGCCCCGGGACAGGGTATGGCTACACCTTC.

The V and J genes are TRBV6-1 and TRBJ1-2, with TRBD1 identical over 10 bases. The V gene end was trimmed by 1 base and the J gene end by 4 bases; junction bases not matched to a gene: 0. The CDR3 has 14 amino acids. Per the germline V gene, CDR1 is MNHNS and CDR2 is SASEGT. As DNA, the CDR3 is TGTGCCAGCAGTGAAGGACAGGGGGCCTATGGCTACACCTTC. This gives the protein CASSEGQGAYGYTF.